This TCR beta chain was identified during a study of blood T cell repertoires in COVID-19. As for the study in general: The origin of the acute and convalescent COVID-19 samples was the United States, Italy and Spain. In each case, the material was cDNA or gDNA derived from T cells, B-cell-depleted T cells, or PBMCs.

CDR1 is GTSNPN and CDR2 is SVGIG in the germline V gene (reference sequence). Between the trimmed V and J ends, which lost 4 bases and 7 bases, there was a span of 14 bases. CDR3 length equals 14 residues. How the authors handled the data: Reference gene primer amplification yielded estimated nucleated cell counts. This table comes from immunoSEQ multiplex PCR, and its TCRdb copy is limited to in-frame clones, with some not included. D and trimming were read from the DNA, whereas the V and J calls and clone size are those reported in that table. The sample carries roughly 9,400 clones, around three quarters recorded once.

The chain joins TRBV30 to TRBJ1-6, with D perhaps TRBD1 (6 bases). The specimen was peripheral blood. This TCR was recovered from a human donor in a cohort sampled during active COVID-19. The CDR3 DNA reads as TGTGCCTGGACGCGCAGACAGGACAATTCACCCCTCCACTTT. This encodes CAWTRRQDNSPLHF.